This T cell receptor beta chain originates from a study of blood T cell repertoires in COVID-19. This table comes from immunoSEQ multiplex PCR, and its TCRdb copy is limited to in-frame clones, with some not included. The table records 200,000 to 250,000 clones, roughly 84% of them present only once. CDR1 is MNHEY and CDR2 is SMNVEV in the germline V gene (reference sequence). V dropped 3 bases and J dropped 2; count of bases not matched to a gene: 6. This CDR3 has 15 amino acids. The clonotype comes from a woman older than 75 with acute or convalescent COVID-19. V gene TRBV27 combines with J gene TRBJ1-1; 7 nucleotides align to TRBD1. The sample was peripheral blood. CDR3 nucleotides: TGTGCCAGCAGTTTTTCGGGACAGCATAACACTGAAGCTTTCTTT. Residues: CASSFSGQHNTEAFF.